Presented here are 26 T cell receptor beta chains from one specimen sequenced in a study of T cell changes during pregnancy in multiple sclerosis. Profiled with immunoSEQ multiplex PCR; TCRdb holds only in-frame clones, not every one. The sample has approximately 60,000 clones; approximately 89% are singletons. Specimen: peripheral blood, collected after pregnancy. Receptor source: a female donor in good health, enrolled as a control in a pregnancy study.

The rearrangement uses TRBV28 and TRBJ1-2, with 8 bases lining up with TRBD1. This CDR3 contains 14 residues. In germline, CDR1 is MDHEN, CDR2 SYDVKM. The junction had 5 bases not matched to a gene; V was cut back by 6 bases and J by 2 bases. CDR3 in DNA: TGTGCCAGCAGGCCGACAGGGGAAAACTATGGCTACACCTTC. It codes for CASRPTGENYGYTF.

The V gene is TRBV19, the J gene TRBJ2-1; perhaps TRBD1 as D (5 bases). The V gene's germline CDR1 is LNHDA and CDR2 SQIVND (reference sequence). The ends were cut back, 8 bases at V and 5 bases at J, with 19 bases in the middle. The CDR3 consists of 15 residues. CDR3 in DNA: TGTGCCAGTTATCCTGGGGCCGCAGGACACAATGAGCAGTTCTTC. This translates into CASYPGAAGHNEQFF.

V and J are TRBV5-6 and TRBJ1-4; 9 bases map to TRBD1. V trimming: 3 bases; J trimming: 7 bases; junction bases outside the gene matches: 7. The CDR3 is 15 amino acids. Germline loops: CDR1 SGHDT, CDR2 YYEEEE. CDR3 DNA: TGTGCCAGCAGCTCTCTACAGGGGGCAGGTGAAAAACTGTTTTTT. It encodes CASSSLQGAGEKLFF.

The rearrangement joins TRBV5-1 to TRBJ1-2; 8 bases match TRBD1. The trim removed 1 base at V and 9 bases at J, leaving 11 bases unmatched. Germline V CDR1 and CDR2: SGHRS, YFSETQ. The CDR3 covers 15 residues. CDR3 region: CASSLTTQGDASYTF. The CDR3 DNA reads as TGCGCCAGCAGCTTGACAACACAGGGGGACGCGAGCTACACCTTC.

This sequence joins TRBV10-3 and TRBJ1-5; 7 nucleotides align to TRBD1. V shed 3 bases, J shed 2 bases, and the junction held 7 bases outside the gene matches. Germline lookup yields CDR1 ENHRY and CDR2 SYGVKD. The CDR3 consists of 16 residues. For the CDR3, the DNA is TGTGCCATCAGTGAAGTAGGGGGCATTGGCAATCAGCCCCAGCATTTT. Protein sequence: CAISEVGGIGNQPQHF.

The chain employs TRBV15 and TRBJ2-1; 13 positions agree with TRBD2. CDR1 is LNHNV and CDR2 is YYDKDF in the germline V gene (reference sequence). The CDR3 consists of 16 residues. Trimming cost V 4 bases and J 4 bases; bases outside gene matches: 4. The CDR3 bases are TGTGCCACCAGCATTACTAGCGGGGGGGGATACAATGAGCAGTTCTTC. Residues: CATSITSGGGYNEQFF.

J is TRBJ1-3 and V is TRBV7-9, with no clear D. The germline gives CDR1 SEHNR, CDR2 FQNEAQ (reference sequence). CDR3 size: 15 residues. V was shortened by 6 bases and J by 0 bases, with 12 bases between the two germline ends. CDR3 nucleotides: TGTGCCAGCAGGACCCACACGGGCTCTGGAAACACCATATATTTT. Its translation: CASRTHTGSGNTIYF.

In its sample, this clone was seen once. This chain uses TRBV7-8 with TRBJ1-2; 7 nucleotides align to TRBD1. Germline values: CDR1 SGHVS, CDR2 FQNEAQ. The CDR3 extends over 16 amino acids. The trim removed 4 bases at V and 2 bases at J, leaving 10 bases unmatched. The CDR3 DNA reads TGTGCCAGCAGCTCGATTCTTATGACAGGGAACTATGGCTACACCTTC. Translating gives CASSSILMTGNYGYTF.

CDR3 nucleotide sequence: TGTGCCAGCAGCCCCCTAGCCACCGGGGAGCTGTTTTTT. Amino acid sequence: CASSPLATGELFF. The chain carries TRBV7-9 and TRBJ2-2, with a weak D call TRBD2 (5 bases). This CDR3 region has 13 residues. Germline loops: CDR1 SEHNR, CDR2 FQNEAQ (reference sequence). Trimming pared 5 bases from V and 4 bases from J, leaving 8 bases between.

This chain uses TRBV6-5 with TRBJ1-2, with TRBD1 matching 7 bases. CDR3 length: 13 residues. J lost 4 bases, V lost 6 bases, and 5 bases had no gene match. From germline, CDR1 is MNHEY and CDR2 SVGAGI. CDR3 in DNA: TGTGCCAGCAGATTACAGGGGAGCTATGGCTACACCTTC. Its protein is CASRLQGSYGYTF.

The V gene is TRBV6-5, the J gene TRBJ1-3; D remains unclear. The length of the CDR3 is 14 residues. Looked up from germline, CDR1 is MNHEY and CDR2 is SVGAGI. V lost 6 bases, J lost 0 bases, and 9 bases lay in between. The CDR3 spells CASSRLRSGNTIYF. The CDR3 nucleotides are TGTGCCAGCAGCCGACTCCGCTCTGGAAACACCATATATTTT.

The rearrangement links TRBV4-3 to TRBJ1-2; tentatively, D is TRBD1 (5 bases). The V gene lost 0 bases and the J gene lost 4 bases, with 15 bases spanning the gap. Germline V lookup: CDR1 LGHNA, CDR2 YSLEER. This CDR3 has 16 residues. Written as DNA, the CDR3 is TGCGCCAGCAGCCAAGATCTATCAGGGAAGGTCTATGGCTACACCTTC. This codes for CASSQDLSGKVYGYTF.

The chain has TRBV7-2 and TRBJ2-1, with no clear D. This CDR3 has 12 amino acids. Germline CDR1 SGHTA, CDR2 FQGNSA. V was cut by 5 bases and J by 1 base, with 3 bases left in between. CDR3 sequence: CASSPSYNEQFF. For the CDR3, the DNA is TGTGCCAGCAGCCCTTCCTACAATGAGCAGTTCTTC. Variable domain in full (rest from reference TRBV7-2 and TRBJ2-1): GAGVSQSPSNKVTEKGKDVELRCDPISGHTALYWYRQSLGQGLEFLIYFQGNSAPDKSGLPSDRFSAERTGGSVSTLTIQRTQQEDSAVYLCASSPSYNEQFFGPGTRLTVL.

This sequence joins TRBV9 and TRBJ2-2; TRBD1 aligns across 8 bases. The J segment lost 1 base and the V segment lost 4 bases, leaving 6 bases of the junction unmatched. The germline V gene has CDR1 SGDLS and CDR2 YYNGEE. The CDR3 has 16 amino acids. For the CDR3, the DNA is TGTGCCAGCAGCCCTAGGGGGACAGGGAACACCGGGGAGCTGTTTTTT. Amino acid sequence: CASSPRGTGNTGELFF.

This clone was seen just once. The CDR3 sequence: CAWRAGLITEAFF. CDR3 in DNA: TGTGCCTGGAGAGCGGGACTCATCACTGAAGCTTTCTTT. The chain links TRBV30 to TRBJ1-1, with a tentative D call TRBD1 (5 bases). The CDR3 has 13 amino acids. From germline, CDR1 is GTSNPN and CDR2 SVGIG (reference sequence). Trimming took off 3 bases at V and 4 bases at J, with 12 bases between the two ends.

The chain uses TRBV7-9 and TRBJ2-5; D remains unclear. The CDR3 length is 11 residues. Trimming stripped 2 bases from V and 5 bases from J, with 3 bases between. Per germline, CDR1 SEHNR and CDR2 FQNEAQ (reference sequence). The chain's CDR3 is CASSLYETQYF. CDR3 bases: TGTGCCAGCAGCTTATATGAGACCCAGTACTTC.

This clone appeared a few times. The rearrangement links TRBV19 to TRBJ1-4, with TRBD1 matching over 9 bases. V was pared by 7 bases and J by 7 bases, with 7 bases of the junction left unmatched. The CDR3 has 14 residues. Germline V lookup: CDR1 LNHDA, CDR2 SQIVND (reference sequence). The CDR3 reads CASTWDRESEKLFF. CDR3 in DNA: TGTGCCAGTACCTGGGACAGGGAGTCTGAAAAACTGTTTTTT. Full variable domain (outside the CDR3, taken from reference TRBV19 and TRBJ1-4): DGGITQSPKYLFRKEGQNVTLSCEQNLNHDAMYWYRQDPGQGLRLIYYSQIVNDFQKGDIAEGYSVSREKKESFPLTVTSAQKNPTAFYLCASTWDRESEKLFFGSGTQLSVL.

The chain is built from TRBV11-2 and TRBJ2-2, with TRBD2 matching over 11 bases. This CDR3 is built from 15 residues. V was pared by 3 bases and J by 5 bases, with 2 bases of the junction left unmatched. The germline CDR1 and CDR2 sequences are SGHAT and FQNNGV. The DNA for the CDR3 is TGTGCCAGCAGCTTCGGGACTAGCGGAACCGGGGAGCTGTTTTTT. This gives the protein CASSFGTSGTGELFF.

The chain joins TRBV18 to TRBJ2-1; the match to TRBD2 covers 11 bases. The CDR3 extends over 17 amino acids. V lost 1 base to trimming and J lost 4 bases; unmatched junction nucleotides: 6. Per the germline V gene, CDR1 is KGHSH and CDR2 is LQKENI. The CDR3 DNA reads as TGTGCCAGCTCACCACAGGGAACTAGCGGGGGATACAATGAGCAGTTCTTC. Translated, it gives CASSPQGTSGGYNEQFF.

This rearrangement joins TRBV10-3 to TRBJ1-3, with a possible D match to TRBD1 (5 bases). V was shortened by 1 base and J by 0 bases, with 10 bases between the two germline ends. Germline-derived CDR1 and CDR2 are ENHRY and SYGVKD. This CDR3 comprises 16 residues. The CDR3 sequence: CAISELQATSGNTIYF. CDR3 nucleotide sequence: TGTGCCATCAGTGAGTTACAGGCCACCTCTGGAAACACCATATATTTT.

The chain links TRBV4-2 to TRBJ1-6; D ambiguous. CDR3 length equals 17 residues. Germline V gene sequence: CDR1 LGHNA, CDR2 YNFKEQ. Trimming took 4 bases from V and 9 from J, leaving 22 bases between them. CDR3 protein: CASSPPFEVFHGSPLHF. As DNA, the CDR3 is TGTGCCAGCAGCCCCCCCTTTGAGGTTTTTCATGGTTCACCCCTCCACTTT.

The genes are TRBV9 and TRBJ1-6; D is undetermined. CDR3 size: 13 residues. V was cut by 4 bases and J by 9 bases, with 11 bases left in between. The germline gives CDR1 SGDLS, CDR2 YYNGEE. In nucleotides, the CDR3 is TGTGCCAGCAGCCTAAATGGTGGTTCACCCCTCCACTTT. It translates to CASSLNGGSPLHF.

The rearrangement links TRBV29-1 to TRBJ2-3; maybe TRBD1 (5 bases). This CDR3 has 13 residues. Trimming took 5 bases from V and 4 from J, leaving 13 bases between them. Per germline, CDR1 SQVTM and CDR2 ANQGSEA. The CDR3 nucleotides are TGCAGCGTTCTTCAAGGGGCGTCAGATACGCAGTATTTT. This translates into CSVLQGASDTQYF.

This chain links TRBV5-1 with TRBJ1-1; D possibly corresponds to TRBD1 (6 bases). The V end was cut by 4 bases, the J end by 3 bases, with 16 bases between. Germline assignment: CDR1 SGHRS and CDR2 YFSETQ. The CDR3 length is 15 residues. DNA for the CDR3: TGCGCCAGCAGCCCCGGGGCAGGGGCATACACTGAAGCTTTCTTT. Amino acid sequence: CASSPGAGAYTEAFF.

Comment on this clone: The junction differs from germline at one of its ends, possibly a read error. The genes are TRBV23-1 and TRBJ1-1; TRBD1 matches at 7 bases. TRBV23-1 is marked as an open reading frame, function uncertain. This CDR3 is built from 15 residues. CDR3 bases: TGCGCCAGCAATCAAAAGGGGACAGAGAACACTGAAGCTTTCTTT. This sequence encodes CASNQKGTENTEAFF.

The chain uses TRBV12-2 and TRBJ2-7; the DNA was not used to check the table's D call, TRBD2. TRBV12-2 is a pseudogene. The CDR3 extends over 15 amino acids. The CDR3 reads CASRLRLARSYEQYF. The CDR3 DNA sequence: TGTGCAAGTCGCCTACGACTAGCGAGATCCTACGAGCAGTACTTC.